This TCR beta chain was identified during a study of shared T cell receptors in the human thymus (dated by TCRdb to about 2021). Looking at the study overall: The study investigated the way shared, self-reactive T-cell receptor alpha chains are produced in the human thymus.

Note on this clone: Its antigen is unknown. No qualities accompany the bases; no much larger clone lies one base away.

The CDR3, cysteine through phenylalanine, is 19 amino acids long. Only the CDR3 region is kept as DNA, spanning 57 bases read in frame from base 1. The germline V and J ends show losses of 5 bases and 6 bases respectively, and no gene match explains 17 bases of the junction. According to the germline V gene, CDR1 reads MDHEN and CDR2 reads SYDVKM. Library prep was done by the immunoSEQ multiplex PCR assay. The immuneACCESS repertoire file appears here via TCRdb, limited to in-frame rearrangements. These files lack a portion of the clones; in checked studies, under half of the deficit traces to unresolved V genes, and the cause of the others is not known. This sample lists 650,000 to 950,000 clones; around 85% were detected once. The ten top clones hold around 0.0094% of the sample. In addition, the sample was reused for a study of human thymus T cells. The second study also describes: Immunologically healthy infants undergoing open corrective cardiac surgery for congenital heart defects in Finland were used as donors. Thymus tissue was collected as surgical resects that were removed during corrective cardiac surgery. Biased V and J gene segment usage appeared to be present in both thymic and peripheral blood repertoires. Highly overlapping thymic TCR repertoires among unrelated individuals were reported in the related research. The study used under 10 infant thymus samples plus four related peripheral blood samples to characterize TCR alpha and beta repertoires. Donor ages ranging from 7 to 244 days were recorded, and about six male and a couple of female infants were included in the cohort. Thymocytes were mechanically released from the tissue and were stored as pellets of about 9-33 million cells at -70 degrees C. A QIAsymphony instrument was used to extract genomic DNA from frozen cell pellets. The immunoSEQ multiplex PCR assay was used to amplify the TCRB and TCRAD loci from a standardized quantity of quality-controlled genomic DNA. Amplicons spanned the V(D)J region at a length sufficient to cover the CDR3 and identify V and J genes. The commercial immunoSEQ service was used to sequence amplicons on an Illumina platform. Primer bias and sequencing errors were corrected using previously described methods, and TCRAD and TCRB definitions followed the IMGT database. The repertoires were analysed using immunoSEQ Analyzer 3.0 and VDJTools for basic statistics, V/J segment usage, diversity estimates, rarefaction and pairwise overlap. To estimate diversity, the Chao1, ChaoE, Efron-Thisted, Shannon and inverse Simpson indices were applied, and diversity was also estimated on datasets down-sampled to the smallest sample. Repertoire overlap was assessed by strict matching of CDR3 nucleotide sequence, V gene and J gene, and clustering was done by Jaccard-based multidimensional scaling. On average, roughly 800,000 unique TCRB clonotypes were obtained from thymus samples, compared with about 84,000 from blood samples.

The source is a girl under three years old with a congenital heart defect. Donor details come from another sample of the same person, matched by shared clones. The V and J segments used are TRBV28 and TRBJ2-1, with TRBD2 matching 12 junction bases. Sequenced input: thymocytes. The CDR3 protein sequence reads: CASSLPAQGLAGRFNEQFF. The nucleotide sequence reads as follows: TGTGCCAGCAGTCTCCCCGCCCAAGGACTAGCGGGGAGATTCAATGAGCAGTTCTTC.